This TCR beta chain was identified in a study of T cells in Graves' hyperthyroidism and ophthalmopathy. Overall study context: Blood from the periphery was taken at initial diagnosis, before any treatment.

Trimming at V came to 3 bases and at J to 4 bases, leaving 3 bases not matched to a gene. The CDR3 covers 14 residues. Germline V CDR1 and CDR2: LGHDT, YNNKEL (reference sequence). Amplification of TCR beta CDR3 regions was performed using RNA transcripts as template. First-round RT-PCR of the TCR CDR3 relied on the HTBI primer set. One entry per CDR3 protein, called by TCRdb with MiXCR from the multiplex PCR reads. The sample holds 360,000 or so distinct CDR3 sequences, around 15% seen once. This clonotype was observed at least ten times. Its antigen is unidentified. Study-wide results and limits: The model predicted ophthalmopathy a median around six months before onset. Most expanded thyroid clonotypes above 0.001 recurred in blood.

The sequence was collected from a woman in her sixties with Graves' ophthalmopathy. The chain recombines TRBV3-1 with TRBJ2-5, with TRBD1 matching over 9 bases. The sequenced material came from blood. CDR3 amino acids: CASSHGTGRETQYF. The CDR3 DNA follows: TGTGCCAGCAGCCACGGGACAGGGAGAGAGACCCAGTACTTC.